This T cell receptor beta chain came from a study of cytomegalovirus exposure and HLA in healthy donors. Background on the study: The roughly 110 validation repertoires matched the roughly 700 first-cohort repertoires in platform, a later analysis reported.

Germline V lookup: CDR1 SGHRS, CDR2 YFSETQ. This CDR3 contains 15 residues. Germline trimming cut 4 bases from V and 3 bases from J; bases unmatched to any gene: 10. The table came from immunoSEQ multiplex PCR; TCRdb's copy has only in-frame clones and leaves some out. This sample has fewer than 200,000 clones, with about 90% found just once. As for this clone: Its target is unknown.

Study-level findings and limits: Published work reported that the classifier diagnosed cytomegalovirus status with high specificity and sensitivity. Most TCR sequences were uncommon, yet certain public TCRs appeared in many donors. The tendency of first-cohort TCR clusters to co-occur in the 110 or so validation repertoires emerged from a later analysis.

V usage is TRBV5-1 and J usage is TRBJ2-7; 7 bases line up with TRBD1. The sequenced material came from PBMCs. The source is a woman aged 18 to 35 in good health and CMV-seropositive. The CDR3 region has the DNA TGCGCCAGCAGCGTGCAGACAGGGATAGTCTACGAGCAGTACTTC. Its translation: CASSVQTGIVYEQYF.